Listed below are T cell receptor beta chains from one sample, sequenced in a study of T cells after yellow fever vaccination. TCRdb used MiXCR to reprocess the 5' RACE reads, holding one entry per CDR3 protein. The sample consists of 300,000 to 400,000 distinct CDR3 sequences, about 10% of them appearing once. This specimen consisted of CD4+ T cells sorted from PBMCs, obtained 45 days after the yellow fever booster vaccination. The receptors stem from a man between 18 and 29 years old who received the YFV17D yellow fever vaccine. Each CDR3 is given with its conserved first and last residue. Each record gives: J gene, clone size, D gene, V gene, CDR3 protein, CDR3 DNA. D genes are given only for firm matches. Clone size is not always given. Where it is, it says once, few, many or a class for expanded clones.

TRBJ1-2 NA NA TRBV19 CASSNPPHSYDYTF TGTGCCAGTAGTAATCCACCGCACTCCTATGACTACACCTTC
TRBJ1-2 few NA TRBV12-3/TRBV12-4 CASSLGDLLNYGYTF TGTGCCAGCAGTTTAGGGGACCTACTAAACTATGGCTACACCTTC
TRBJ2-2 NA NA TRBV11-1 CASSHRGPPQGLSGTGELFF TGTGCCAGCAGTCACCGCGGGCCCCCCCAGGGGCTCTCGGGCACCGGGGAGCTGTTTTTT
TRBJ2-3 NA NA TRBV15 CATSRHPQGRVTDTQYF TGTGCCACCAGCAGACATCCACAGGGGAGGGTGACAGATACGCAGTATTTT
TRBJ1-5 many TRBD1 TRBV6-5 CATNPRGNRGNQPQHF TGTGCCACGAATCCCAGGGGGAATAGGGGCAATCAGCCCCAGCATTTT
TRBJ2-3 many NA TRBV5-1 CASSLASAGTDTQYF TGCGCCAGCAGCTTGGCTAGCGCAGGCACAGATACGCAGTATTTT
TRBJ2-3 NA NA TRBV4-2 CASSQARGGTDTQYF TGTGCCAGCAGCCAAGCCCGCGGGGGCACAGATACGCAGTATTTT
TRBJ1-1 NA NA TRBV2 CASSDLGAATEAFF TGTGCCAGCAGTGATCTGGGGGCGGCCACTGAAGCTTTCTTT
TRBJ2-5 few TRBD1 TRBV10-3 CAISRDRDQETQYF TGTGCCATCAGCCGGGACAGGGATCAAGAGACCCAGTACTTC
TRBJ1-2 NA NA TRBV5-1 CASSSQRADYGYTF TGCGCCAGCAGCTCACAAAGAGCCGACTATGGCTACACCTTC
TRBJ2-3 NA NA TRBV24-1 CATSDPGEGTDTQYF TGTGCCACCAGTGATCCGGGGGAGGGCACAGATACGCAGTATTTT
TRBJ1-6 NA NA TRBV6-6 CASSFDTRGALSSPLHF TGTGCCAGCAGTTTCGACACCCGGGGGGCCCTCAGTTCACCCCTCCACTTT
TRBJ1-1 few NA TRBV18 CASSPPGGGTEAFF TGTGCCAGCTCACCACCGGGGGGAGGAACTGAAGCTTTCTTT
TRBJ1-1 many NA TRBV27 CASRVGDRNTEAFF TGTGCCAGCAGAGTTGGGGATAGGAACACTGAAGCTTTCTTT
TRBJ1-6 NA TRBD1 TRBV19 CATQQGPGQVQSPLHF TGTGCCACCCAGCAGGGGCCGGGACAGGTTCAATCACCCCTCCACTTT
TRBJ2-1 NA TRBD1 TRBV6-1 CAGYPRGLSYNEQFF TGTGCCGGCTATCCCAGGGGGCTCTCCTACAATGAGCAGTTCTTC
TRBJ2-5 many TRBD2 TRBV11-2 CASTGTSAETQYF TGTGCCAGCACCGGGACTAGCGCGGAGACCCAGTACTTC
TRBJ2-5 NA NA TRBV20-1 CSARPPWETQYF TGCAGTGCTAGACCTCCGTGGGAGACCCAGTACTTC
TRBJ1-2 many TRBD1 TRBV5-6 CASSPPLTGGYYGYTF TGTGCCAGCAGCCCCCCCCTTACAGGGGGCTACTATGGCTACACCTTC
TRBJ2-3 few TRBD2 TRBV20-1 CSAGSGGPSDTQYF TGCAGTGCGGGTAGCGGGGGACCTTCAGATACGCAGTATTTT
TRBJ2-6 few NA TRBV7-9 CASSFGAMGFQPGANVLTF TGTGCCAGCAGCTTCGGTGCCATGGGTTTTCAACCTGGGGCCAACGTCCTGACTTTC
TRBJ1-5 NA NA TRBV7-6 CATDQPQHF TGTGCCACCGATCAGCCCCAGCATTTT
TRBJ2-7 NA NA TRBV7-2 CASSLYRTTDEQYF TGTGCCAGCAGCTTATACAGGACGACCGACGAGCAGTACTTC
TRBJ1-6 many NA TRBV7-2 CASSLDYNSPLHF TGTGCCAGCAGTTTAGACTATAATTCACCCCTCCACTTT
TRBJ2-3 few TRBD1 TRBV9 CASSVVGTGGTDTQYF TGTGCCAGCAGCGTAGTGGGGACAGGGGGCACAGATACGCAGTATTTT
TRBJ1-1 NA TRBD1 TRBV19 CASRRQGGRTEAFF TGTGCCAGTCGCCGACAGGGGGGGCGGACTGAAGCTTTCTTT
TRBJ1-2 few TRBD1 TRBV5-1 CASSPEGQGDGYTF TGCGCCAGCAGCCCCGAAGGACAGGGCGATGGCTACACCTTC
TRBJ1-3 few NA TRBV7-3 CASSKGDSGNTIYF TGTGCCAGCAGCAAGGGGGACTCTGGAAACACCATATATTTT
TRBJ2-1 once TRBD2 TRBV5-1 CASSGSSGPKYYNEQFF TGCGCCAGCAGCGGGTCTAGCGGGCCTAAATACTACAATGAGCAGTTCTTC